The 10 T cell receptor beta chains below come from one sample, sequenced in a study of T-cell memory formation after mild COVID-19. Via MiXCR, TCRdb re-called the 5' RACE reads, giving one row per CDR3 protein. Seen here are approximately 500,000 distinct CDR3 sequences, nearly 25% observed once, and the top ten hold around 13%. Sequenced sample: PBMCs or a T cell subset sorted from them (not recorded which). The source of these receptors is an adult woman who had mild COVID-19 (a few samples of this study predate the infection). Cell type and time point are not known.

The chain combines TRBV6-2 or TRBV6-3 with TRBJ2-2; D gene uncertain. Between the trimmed V and J ends, which lost 0 bases and 7 bases, there was a span of 18 bases. In germline, CDR1 is MNHEY, CDR2 SVGEGT. The CDR3 is 17 residues long. The CDR3 region is CASSYSQAALKGGELFF. Here the CDR3 DNA reads TGTGCCAGCAGTTACTCGCAGGCAGCCCTGAAAGGCGGGGAGCTGTTTTTT.

The genes are TRBV5-1 and TRBJ2-3; maybe TRBD1 (6 bases). V was shortened by 0 bases and J by 7 bases, with 12 bases between the two germline ends. Germline V lookup: CDR1 SGHRS, CDR2 YFSETQ. The CDR3 loop spans 14 amino acids. The CDR3 DNA follows: TGCGCCAGCAGCTTGGTGGTTGGGGACAATACGCAGTATTTT. It specifies CASSLVVGDNTQYF.

This chain links TRBV5-1 with TRBJ2-3; the D is unclear. The CDR3 length is 15 residues. Trimming took 4 bases from V and 1 from J, leaving 13 bases between them. The germline V gene has CDR1 SGHRS and CDR2 YFSETQ. CDR3 amino acids: CASSPDLVGTDTQYF. The CDR3, as DNA: TGCGCCAGCAGCCCTGACCTAGTGGGCACAGATACGCAGTATTTT.

The chain uses TRBV7-3 and TRBJ2-5, with 8 bases matching TRBD2. This CDR3 is 13 amino acids long. J gave up 5 bases and V 4 bases, and 3 bases lay outside the gene matches. Germline CDR1 reads SGHTA; CDR2 reads FQGTGA. In DNA, the CDR3 is TGTGCCAGCAGCTCGGGGGGGGCGGAGACCCAGTACTTC. Amino acid sequence: CASSSGGAETQYF.

The J gene is TRBJ1-5, the V gene TRBV20-1, with TRBD1 matching over 8 bases. The CDR3 covers 13 residues. Trimming took 6 bases from V and 7 from J; bases not matched to a gene: 8. Germline loops: CDR1 DFQATT, CDR2 SNEGSKA (reference sequence). Written as DNA, the CDR3 is TGCAGTGCCCAGGACAGGGCCACCCAGCCCCAGCATTTT. Its protein is CSAQDRATQPQHF.

In this sample, this clonotype turned up a few times. The chain links TRBV20-1 to TRBJ2-3; 14 positions agree with TRBD2. This CDR3 spans 15 amino acids. Germline assignment: CDR1 DFQATT and CDR2 SNEGSKA (reference sequence). Losses at the gene ends were 6 bases for V and 10 bases for J; bases not matched to a gene: 12. The CDR3 nucleotides are TGCAGTGCCCATAAGACTAGCGGGAGGGCGGGGGCGCAGTATTTT. Translating gives CSAHKTSGRAGAQYF.

The chain carries TRBV4-3 and TRBJ1-5, with D perhaps TRBD1 (6 bases). From germline, CDR1 is LGHNA and CDR2 YSLEER. Trimming took off 4 bases at V and 2 bases at J, with 12 bases between the two ends. CDR3 length equals 15 residues. The CDR3 spells CASSRDIQGNQPQHF. As DNA, the CDR3 is TGCGCCAGCAGCCGGGACATTCAGGGCAATCAGCCCCAGCATTTT.

The V and J genes are TRBV25-1 and TRBJ2-3; 13 nucleotides match TRBD2. V gave up 5 bases and J gave up 5 bases; unmatched junction bases: 19. The CDR3 spans 20 residues. Germline V gene sequence: CDR1 MGHDK, CDR2 SYGVNS. CDR3 in amino acids: CASSSTWETSGGQQLDTQYF. In DNA form, the CDR3 reads TGTGCCAGCAGTTCCACTTGGGAGACTAGCGGGGGGCAGCAGCTAGATACGCAGTATTTT.

The chain is built from TRBV11-3 and TRBJ1-1; the match to TRBD1 covers 8 bases. Trimming at V came to 4 bases and at J to 6 bases, leaving 10 bases not matched to a gene. CDR1 and CDR2 (germline): SGHNT, YENEEA. The CDR3 spans 15 residues. The CDR3 sequence is CASSSLDRAGAEAFF. Here the CDR3 DNA reads TGTGCCAGCAGCTCGTTGGACAGGGCGGGCGCTGAAGCTTTCTTT.

There are a few counts of this clonotype. This chain's CDR3 is CASSLDLSGRAHDTQYF. CDR3 nucleotides: TGTGCCAGCAGCTTAGATCTTAGCGGGAGGGCCCATGATACGCAGTATTTT. The V and J genes are TRBV7-6 and TRBJ2-3, with 11 bases identical to TRBD2. Losses at the gene ends were 1 base for V and 6 bases for J; bases not matched to a gene: 9. The length of the CDR3 is 17 residues. Germline V CDR1 and CDR2: SGHVS, FNYEAQ.